This T cell receptor (beta chain) was sequenced during a study of CD8 T cells in ankylosing spondylitis. Study results and caveats: Both synovial fluid and blood in reactive arthritis had previously been reported to carry some motif variants.

Library preparation for TCR beta used quantitative 5'-RACE with molecular barcodes. One entry per CDR3 protein, called by TCRdb with MiXCR from the 5' RACE reads. The data hold 200,000 or so distinct CDR3 sequences, with approximately 18% observed a single time. Trimming left V 5 bases short and J 4 bases short, with 20 bases between. CDR3 size: 16 residues. The V gene's germline CDR1 is SQVTM and CDR2 ANQGSEA. This clonotype was detected ten times or more. Its antigen is unknown. This TCR derives from a male donor under 30 with ankylosing spondylitis or in good health (not recorded which). The genes are TRBV29-1 and TRBJ2-2; a weak D match, TRBD2 (6 bases). Sequencing was performed on blood, either unsorted or a sorted T cell fraction (not recorded which). CDR3 in amino acids: CSVCPTGREATGELFF. The CDR3 DNA reads TGCAGCGTTTGCCCCACCGGCAGGGAGGCCACCGGGGAGCTGTTTTTT.